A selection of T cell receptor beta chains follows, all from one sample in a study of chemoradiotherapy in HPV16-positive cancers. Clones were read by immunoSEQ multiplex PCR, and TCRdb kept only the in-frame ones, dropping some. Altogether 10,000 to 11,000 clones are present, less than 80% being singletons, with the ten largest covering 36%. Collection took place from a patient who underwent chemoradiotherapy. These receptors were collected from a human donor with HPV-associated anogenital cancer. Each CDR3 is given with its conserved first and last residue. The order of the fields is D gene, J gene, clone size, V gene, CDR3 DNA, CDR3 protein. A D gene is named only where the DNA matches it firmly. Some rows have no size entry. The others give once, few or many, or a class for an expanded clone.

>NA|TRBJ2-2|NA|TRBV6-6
TGTGCCAGCGGGACAACCCCTACCGGGGAGCTGTTTTTT
CASGTTPTGELFF
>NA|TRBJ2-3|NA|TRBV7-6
TGTGCCAGCAGCACTGACCCTTTACGCACAGATACGCAGTATTTT
CASSTDPLRTDTQYF
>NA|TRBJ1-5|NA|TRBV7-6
TGTGCCAGCAGCTTAGCGCGGGCAGGGCAGGGATATCAGCCCCAGCATTTT
CASSLARAGQGYQPQHF
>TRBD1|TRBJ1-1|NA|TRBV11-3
TGTGCCAGCAGCCTACCCGGGACAGGGAGGGCTGAAGCTTTCTTT
CASSLPGTGRAEAFF
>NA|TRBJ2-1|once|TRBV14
TGTGCCAGCAGCCAAGGCAAGAGAGGACTTCGTTACAATGAGCAGTTCTTC
CASSQGKRGLRYNEQFF
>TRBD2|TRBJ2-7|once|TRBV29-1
TGCAGCGTTGCCCTTGCGGCGGGAGTGGGAAAGCAGTACTTC
CSVALAAGVGKQYF
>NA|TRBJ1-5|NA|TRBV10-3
TGTGCCATCAGAGACAGCGGCGGGAGCAATCAGCCCCAGCATTTT
CAIRDSGGSNQPQHF
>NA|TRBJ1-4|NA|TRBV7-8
TGTGCCAGCAGCTTAGCAAACAGGGAAGCTGAAAAACTGTTTTTT
CASSLANREAEKLFF
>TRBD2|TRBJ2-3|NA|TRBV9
TGTGCCAGCAGCGTAGTGGAGACTAGCGGGGCTACTAGCACAGATACGCAGTATTTT
CASSVVETSGATSTDTQYF
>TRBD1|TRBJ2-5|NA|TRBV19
TGTGCCAGTAGTACGGACAGGGAAGAGACCCAGTACTTC
CASSTDREETQYF
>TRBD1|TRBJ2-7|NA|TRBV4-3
TGCGCCAGCAGCCAAGATCGGGGGACAGGGGTTTACGAGCAGTACTTC
CASSQDRGTGVYEQYF
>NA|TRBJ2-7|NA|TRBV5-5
TGTGCCAGCAGCGGCGGGACAGCCTTACTATACGAGCAGTACTTC
CASSGGTALLYEQYF
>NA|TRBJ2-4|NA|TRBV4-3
TGCGCCAGCAGCCAAGCCCTAGCCAAAAACATTCAGTACTTC
CASSQALAKNIQYF
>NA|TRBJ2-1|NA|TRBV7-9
TGTGCCAGCAGCTTAGCTTTGGCTGAGCAGTTCTTC
CASSLALAEQFF
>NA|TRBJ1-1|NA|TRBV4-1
TGCGCCAGCAGCTCCCCTACCAGGGGCACTGAAGCTTTCTTT
CASSSPTRGTEAFF
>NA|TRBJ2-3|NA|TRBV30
TGTGCTTCCTTCCGGAGGGCTGGGGATACGCAGTATTTT
CASFRRAGDTQYF
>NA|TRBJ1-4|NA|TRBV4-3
TGCGCCAGCAGCCAGAACACAGGTGCGGGTAATGAAAAACTGTTTTTT
CASSQNTGAGNEKLFF
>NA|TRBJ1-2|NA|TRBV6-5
TGTGCCAGCACCCCCGGACAGCCGTATGGCTACACCTTC
CASTPGQPYGYTF
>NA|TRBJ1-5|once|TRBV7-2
TGTGCCAGCAGCTCAAATAGCAATCAGCCCCAGCATTTT
CASSSNSNQPQHF
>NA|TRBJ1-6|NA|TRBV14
TGTGCCAGCAGCCAAGTAGAAGCCCGGCGAAATTCACCCCTCCACTTT
CASSQVEARRNSPLHF
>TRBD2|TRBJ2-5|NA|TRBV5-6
TGTGCCAGCAGCACCCTCAGCGGGGGTTACCAAGAGACCCAGTACTTC
CASSTLSGGYQETQYF
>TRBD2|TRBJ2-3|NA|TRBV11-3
TGTGCCAGCAGCCCCCGGACTAGCGGGAAGAGCACAGATACGCAGTATTTT
CASSPRTSGKSTDTQYF
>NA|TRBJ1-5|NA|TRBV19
TGTGCCAGTAGTCCTCGGACAGCTAATAGCAATCAGCCCCAGCATTTT
CASSPRTANSNQPQHF
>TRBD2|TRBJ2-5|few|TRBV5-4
TGTGCCAGCAGCGGAAGGACTAGCGGGCGGAAAGAGACCCAGTACTTC
CASSGRTSGRKETQYF
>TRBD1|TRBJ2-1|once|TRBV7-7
TGTGCCAGCAGCTTGAACAGGGGTCATGAGCAGTTCTTC
CASSLNRGHEQFF
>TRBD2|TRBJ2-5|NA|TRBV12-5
TGTGCTAGTGCCGGGACTAGCGGGGGCGTGTACCAAGAGACCCAGTACTTC
CASAGTSGGVYQETQYF
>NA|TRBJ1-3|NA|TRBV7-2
TGTGCCAGCAGCGAGGACCTTGCTGGCACCATATATTTT
CASSEDLAGTIYF